This T cell receptor beta chain was identified during a study of CD8 T cells in Susac syndrome (dated by TCRdb to the late 2010s). About the full investigation: Of the Susac syndrome patients who were sequenced, fewer than 10 were in clinical remission while more than five had clinically active disease. At blood withdrawal, Susac syndrome patients were therapy-naive, treated with corticosteroids (with IVIg additionally given to some), or treated with IVIg alone. Whether CD8+ T cell activation and differentiation in Susac syndrome was antigen driven was tested using repertoire sequencing. On the study overall, not on this receptor specifically: The CD4+ T cell repertoire of patients with Susac syndrome showed no detectable clonal expansion. The TCR sequencing and HLA analysis was acknowledged to have included a relatively small number of individuals.

The germline V gene supplies CDR1 SNHLY and CDR2 FYNNEI. CDR3 length: 12 amino acids, cysteine to phenylalanine. Only CDR3 DNA remains: 36 bases, in frame from the first base. Trimmed from V: 5 bases; trimmed from J: 4 bases; junction bases lacking a gene match: 1. High-throughput TCR beta sequencing profiled peripheral blood CD8+ and CD4+ T cells from healthy donors, Susac syndrome patients and multiple sclerosis patients. Recently defined diagnostic criteria for definite or probable disease were met by the Susac syndrome patients. Bulk CD8+ and CD4+ T cells were purified by magnetic negative isolation, while CD8+ TEMRA cells were enriched using FACS. Blood was collected in EDTA tubes and processed within 24 hours, with PBMCs isolated through density gradient centrifugation. PBMCs intended for TCR sequencing were cryopreserved in liquid nitrogen and thawed later in a water bath at 37 degrees C. A purity of at least 90% was achieved for sorted or isolated CD4+, CD8+ and CD8+ TEMRA cells.

RNA was extracted using the RNeasy kit, and about 0.45 to 1 ug of the RNA was reverse transcribed with random hexamers. The immunoSEQ multiplex PCR assay, covering 54 Vbeta and 13 Jbeta segments, was used to amplify TCR beta CDR3 regions. Bias from PCR amplification was corrected by using a synthetic template baseline for primer optimization and for computational correction. Processing in the source paper ran as follows. Reads were annotated to V, D and J genes according to IMGT and were analyzed with immunoSEQ Analyzer, with only productive sequences retained. To calculate clonality, Shannon entropy was normalized by log2 of the number of productive unique sequences and then subtracted from one. Public and private clones were assessed among the 100 most prevalent clones of each patient and control. Clones were defined as Susac-specific if absent from the healthy and MS cohorts, from around 1,100 published viral clones and from other ImmuneACCESS disease sequences. In TCRdb, the public reads were trimmed at Q25 with fastp and aligned with MiXCR, with productive beta chains retained. Rows with one shared CDR3 protein collapse into an entry with the most common genes and DNA. The V and J calls and clone size are TCRdb's, not the authors'. This sample gives around 71,000 distinct CDR3 sequences in total; 90% to 95% of them show up just once. The top ten clonotypes cover more than 0.13% of the sample.

In its sample, this clonotype was seen a few times. Its recognized antigen is unknown. Base qualities are missing; no much larger clone stands one base away. Sequencing input: CD4+ T cells from PBMCs. This sequence originates from a human donor with Susac syndrome. This chain joins TRBV2 to TRBJ1-1; 7 bases in the junction line up with TRBD1. In nucleotide form, the sequence is TGTGCCAGCAGTTACAGGGGCACTGAAGCTTTCTTT. It translates to CASSYRGTEAFF.